One sample yielded the 31 T cell receptor beta chains listed below, sequenced in a study of cytomegalovirus exposure and HLA in healthy donors. Use of 60 Vbeta and 13 Jbeta primers characterized the PCR. Profiling relied on immunoSEQ multiplex PCR, and the TCRdb table lists in-frame clones only, not all of them. This sample has roughly 120,000 clones, with 70% to 80% found just once. The sequencing input was PBMCs. These receptors all come from a woman in her 50s in good health and CMV-seropositive.

The chain uses TRBV7-9 and TRBJ1-2; 7 nucleotides line up with TRBD1. The CDR3 runs to 16 residues. Germline assignment: CDR1 SEHNR and CDR2 FQNEAQ (reference sequence). Trimming took 1 base from V and 6 from J; bases not matched to a gene: 11. The CDR3 DNA sequence: TGTGCCAGCAGCTTAGGGGTTTTGGGGACAGCGGATGGCTACACCTTC. It translates to CASSLGVLGTADGYTF.

The chain combines TRBV19 with TRBJ1-2, with a possible D match to TRBD1 (5 bases). The length of the CDR3 is 16 residues. V lost 3 bases to trimming and J lost 6 bases, with 20 bases between them. Looked up from germline, CDR1 is LNHDA and CDR2 is SQIVND (reference sequence). For the CDR3, the DNA is TGTGCCAGTAGTATCATGACAGTCGGACCGTTTAATGGCTACACCTTC. It codes for CASSIMTVGPFNGYTF.

V and J are TRBV2 and TRBJ2-5, with 10 bases that match TRBD2. V lost 6 bases to trimming and J lost 0 bases; unmatched junction nucleotides: 1. CDR1 SNHLY and CDR2 FYNNEI come from the germline V gene. CDR3 size: 14 residues. This CDR3 reads CASRGLANQETQYF. The CDR3 region has the DNA TGTGCCAGCAGGGGACTAGCGAACCAAGAGACCCAGTACTTC. The full variable domain, its missing parts supplied by reference TRBV2 and TRBJ2-5, is EPEVTQTPSHQVTQMGQEVILRCVPISNHLYFYWYRQILGQKVEFLVSFYNNEISEKSEIFDDQFSVERPDGSNFTLKIRSTKLEDSAMYFCASRGLANQETQYFGPGTRLLVL.

V and J are TRBV14 and TRBJ1-2; 7 nucleotides agree with TRBD1. CDR1 is SGHDN and CDR2 is FVKESK in the germline V gene. With 4 bases clipped from V and 2 bases from J, the junction kept 4 bases outside the gene matches. The CDR3 spans 14 residues. CDR3: CASSLPGQNYGYTF. The CDR3 DNA reads as TGTGCCAGCAGCCTACCGGGACAGAACTATGGCTACACCTTC.

The chain employs TRBV5-6 and TRBJ2-2; TRBD2 aligns across 7 bases. The germline gives CDR1 SGHDT, CDR2 YYEEEE. The ends lost 0 bases at V and 3 bases at J; junction bases unmatched: 5. This CDR3 is 16 amino acids long. CDR3 coding DNA: TGTGCCAGCAGCTTGGTTGGCCGGGAGGACACCGGGGAGCTGTTTTTT. This encodes CASSLVGREDTGELFF.

The chain uses TRBV19 and TRBJ1-1; 9 bases are shared with TRBD1. This CDR3 has 17 residues. The trim removed 7 bases at V and 3 bases at J, leaving 15 bases unmatched. Germline V CDR1 and CDR2: LNHDA, SQIVND (reference sequence). The CDR3 DNA reads as TGTGCCAGTACCCCGAAGGGGGACAGGGCGGGGTACACTGAAGCTTTCTTT. Translation gives CASTPKGDRAGYTEAFF.

This clone was seen more than once but under ten times. This chain uses TRBV7-6 with TRBJ2-7; D call uncertain. Trimming cost V 5 bases and J 0 bases, with 8 bases left between them. This CDR3 has 13 amino acids. CDR1 and CDR2 (germline): SGHVS, FNYEAQ. In nucleotides, the CDR3 is TGTGCCAGCAGCGCACAGATCTCCTACGAGCAGTACTTC. Translated: CASSAQISYEQYF.

A remark on this clone: A junction boundary mismatches the germline segment, possibly from a read error. The CDR3, as DNA: TGTGCCAGCAGAAGGACAGGGGGCTCCCACGAGCAGTACTTC. It translates to CASRRTGGSHEQYF. The chain links TRBV25-1 to TRBJ2-7; 11 bases are shared with TRBD1. The CDR3 runs to 14 residues. Germline V gives CDR1 MGHDK, CDR2 SYGVNS.

The chain has TRBV7-6 and TRBJ1-4; TRBD1 is a possible D gene (6 bases). CDR3 length equals 12 residues. Trimming removed 5 bases at V and 11 bases at J, with 12 bases between. Germline loops: CDR1 SGHVS, CDR2 FNYEAQ. This CDR3 is CASSVQGEKLFF. CDR3 DNA: TGTGCCAGCAGCGTACAGGGAGAGAAACTGTTTTTT.

This clone was recorded a few times. V is TRBV27 and J is TRBJ1-2; a weak D match, TRBD1 (5 bases). The CDR3 sequence is 13 residues long. The germline V gene has CDR1 MNHEY and CDR2 SMNVEV (reference sequence). The ends were cut back, 7 bases at V and 4 bases at J, with 13 bases in the middle. The CDR3 is CASKGALAYGYTF. CDR3 in DNA: TGTGCCAGCAAAGGGGCGCTGGCCTATGGCTACACCTTC.

This chain uses TRBV7-2 with TRBJ1-6, with D perhaps TRBD1 (6 bases). Germline V gives CDR1 SGHTA, CDR2 FQGNSA. Trimming cost V 0 bases and J 5 bases, with 11 bases left between them. The CDR3 is 16 amino acids. The CDR3 spells CASSLAGTWNNSPLHF. CDR3 bases: TGTGCCAGCAGCTTAGCCGGGACATGGAATAATTCACCCCTCCACTTT.

This clone was detected only once. This chain uses TRBV11-2 with TRBJ1-1; D possibly corresponds to TRBD1 (5 bases). From germline, CDR1 is SGHAT and CDR2 FQNNGV. V was clipped by 3 bases and J by 6 bases, with 11 bases between them. The CDR3 loop spans 13 amino acids. DNA for the CDR3: TGTGCCAGCAGCTTTTCCTCGACAGCTGAAGCTTTCTTT. Translating it yields CASSFSSTAEAFF.

The rearrangement joins TRBV29-1 to TRBJ2-1; unclear D gene. The germline V gene encodes CDR1 SQVTM and CDR2 ANQGSEA. The CDR3 totals 11 residues. Trimming took 6 bases from V and 10 from J, leaving 13 bases between them. Written as DNA, the CDR3 is TGCAGCGTGGTACTCCTACAGGAGCAGTTCTTC. Translated: CSVVLLQEQFF.

This clone has more than one count but fewer than ten. This rearrangement joins TRBV28 to TRBJ1-2, with TRBD1 as a possible D gene (5 bases). The length of the CDR3 is 12 residues. Germline V gene data show CDR1 as MDHEN and CDR2 as SYDVKM. Trimming took off 7 bases at V and 7 bases at J, with 13 bases between the two ends. CDR3 sequence reads: CASTTTGGGYTF. Written as DNA, the CDR3 is TGTGCCAGCACCACGACGGGGGGTGGCTACACCTTC.

The chain links TRBV10-2 to TRBJ2-5, with 8 nucleotides matching TRBD2. V was clipped by 4 bases and J by 3 bases; unmatched bases: 4. CDR3 length: 14 residues. Looked up from germline, CDR1 is WSHSY and CDR2 is SAAADI. Written as DNA, the CDR3 is TGCGCCAGCAGTGCAGCGGGGGTGGAAGAGACCCAGTACTTC. Protein sequence: CASSAAGVEETQYF.

V is TRBV5-1 and J is TRBJ2-3; D remains ambiguous. The germline gives CDR1 SGHRS, CDR2 YFSETQ. There are 14 residues in the CDR3. Trimming stripped 4 bases from V and 0 bases from J, with 9 bases between. CDR3 protein: CASSPGPSTDTQYF. In DNA, the CDR3 is TGCGCCAGCAGCCCTGGGCCAAGCACAGATACGCAGTATTTT.

V usage is TRBV15 and J usage is TRBJ1-5; TRBD1 might be the D (5 bases). V was trimmed by 4 bases and J by 11 bases, leaving 21 bases between them. Germline loops: CDR1 LNHNV, CDR2 YYDKDF (reference sequence). The CDR3 covers 15 residues. This chain's CDR3 is CATSTTTGPTKAQHF. In DNA form, the CDR3 reads TGTGCCACCAGCACCACCACAGGCCCGACGAAAGCCCAGCATTTT. Looking up the rest from reference TRBV15 and TRBJ1-5 gives the full variable domain: DAMVIQNPRYQVTQFGKPVTLSCSQTLNHNVMYWYQQKSSQAPKLLFHYYDKDFNNEADTPDNFQSRRPNTSFCFLDIRSPGLGDTAMYLCATSTTTGPTKAQHFGDGTRLSIL.

This clone was seen a handful of times. The chain employs TRBV4-3 and TRBJ2-5; maybe TRBD1 (5 bases). The germline V gene has CDR1 LGHNA and CDR2 YSLEER. Trimming pared 0 bases from V and 2 bases from J, leaving 10 bases between. This CDR3 comprises 15 residues. The CDR3 region has the DNA TGCGCCAGCAGCCAAGAAGGGGCGCGGCAAGAGACCCAGTACTTC. Translation: CASSQEGARQETQYF.

The gene calls are TRBV7-2 and TRBJ1-2; D is possibly TRBD1 (5 bases). In germline, CDR1 is SGHTA, CDR2 FQGNSA. Trimming removed 7 bases from V and 6 bases from J, with 15 bases in between. There are 13 residues in the CDR3. The CDR3 DNA is TGTGCCAGCACCCAAGGGGTCCCTGATGGCTACACCTTC. It specifies CASTQGVPDGYTF.

The chain has TRBV5-1 and TRBJ2-5; 8 bases map to TRBD2. The junction had 10 bases not matched to a gene; V was cut back by 4 bases and J by 5 bases. CDR1 is SGHRS and CDR2 is YFSETQ in the germline V gene. The CDR3 sequence is 15 residues long. CDR3 amino acids: CASSAASGSGETQYF. The DNA of the CDR3 is TGCGCCAGCAGCGCCGCCAGCGGGAGTGGGGAGACCCAGTACTTC.

This chain connects TRBV11-2 to TRBJ1-2, with D possibly matching TRBD1 (6 bases). CDR3 length: 15 residues. Trimming left V 1 base short and J 8 bases short, with 17 bases between. The V gene's germline CDR1 is SGHAT and CDR2 FQNNGV. The CDR3 loop reads CASSLGAGTYGGYTF. Written as DNA, the CDR3 is TGTGCCAGCAGCTTAGGTGCCGGGACATACGGCGGCTACACCTTC.

The chain has TRBV7-9 and TRBJ2-1; D call uncertain. This CDR3 has 14 amino acids. Germline loops: CDR1 SEHNR, CDR2 FQNEAQ (reference sequence). The V gene lost 5 bases and the J gene lost 5 bases, with 13 bases spanning the gap. The CDR3, as DNA: TGTGCCAGCAGCACCATGGGCAACAACAATGAGCAGTTCTTC. It translates to CASSTMGNNNEQFF.

The chain recombines TRBV5-1 with TRBJ2-7; 7 positions match TRBD1. The length of the CDR3 is 14 residues. V lost 2 bases, J lost 3 bases, and 5 bases stayed unmatched. CDR1 is SGHRS, CDR2 YFSETQ, per germline. The CDR3 sequence is CASSFLYRGYEQYF. The CDR3 DNA sequence: TGCGCCAGCAGCTTTTTGTACAGGGGCTACGAGCAGTACTTC. Using reference TRBV5-1 and TRBJ2-7 for the parts outside the CDR3, the full variable domain is KAGVTQTPRYLIKTRGQQVTLSCSPISGHRSVSWYQQTPGQGLQFLFEYFSETQRNKGNFPGRFSGRQFSNSRSEMNVSTLELGDSALYLCASSFLYRGYEQYFGPGTRLTVT.

The V call is TRBV15, the J call TRBJ1-6, with D uncertain. Germline CDR1 reads LNHNV; CDR2 reads YYDKDF (reference sequence). This CDR3 is built from 13 residues. Trimming took 8 bases from V and 7 from J, leaving 12 bases between them. Here the CDR3 reads CATGLGGNSPLHF. The CDR3 coding sequence is TGTGCCACCGGGTTAGGCGGGAATTCACCCCTCCACTTT.

The J gene is TRBJ2-5, the V gene TRBV4-2; 7 bases agree with TRBD2. Per the germline V gene, CDR1 is LGHNA and CDR2 is YNFKEQ. The CDR3 contains 15 residues. The junction had 6 bases not matched to a gene; V was cut back by 0 bases and J by 5 bases. DNA of the CDR3: TGTGCCAGCAGCCAAGATTCCAGCGGGGCGGAGACCCAGTACTTC. Amino acids: CASSQDSSGAETQYF.

The chain joins TRBV19 to TRBJ1-6; D gene ambiguous. Trimming stripped 2 bases from V and 10 bases from J, with 15 bases between. The CDR3 is made up of 15 amino acids. Germline V gives CDR1 LNHDA, CDR2 SQIVND (reference sequence). The CDR3 DNA sequence: TGTGCCAGTAGTATAAAAGCCGACGGCGGCTCACCCCTCCACTTT. Amino acids: CASSIKADGGSPLHF.

The V and J genes are TRBV6-5 and TRBJ1-2; D is possibly TRBD1 (5 bases). Germline V CDR1 and CDR2: MNHEY, SVGAGI. This CDR3 has 14 amino acids. The V end lost 2 bases, the J end lost 3 bases, and 10 bases lay between the germline ends. DNA for the CDR3: TGTGCCAGCAGTTACACGGACAAGGACTATGGCTACACCTTC. Protein: CASSYTDKDYGYTF.

As DNA, the CDR3 is TGTGCCAGCAGCTTAGATAGATTGGGGGAGCTGTTTTTT. Translated: CASSLDRLGELFF. The genes are TRBV7-6 and TRBJ2-2; D is unresolved. This CDR3 comprises 13 residues. Trimming removed 1 base from V and 8 bases from J, with 8 bases in between. Germline lookup yields CDR1 SGHVS and CDR2 FNYEAQ.

This clone was found once. This chain uses TRBV6-5 with TRBJ2-7; 7 bases fit TRBD2. With 5 bases clipped from V and 2 bases from J, the junction kept 9 bases outside the gene matches. CDR1 and CDR2 from the germline V gene are MNHEY and SVGAGI. The length of the CDR3 is 15 residues. This CDR3 reads CASSTRAGETYEQYF. The DNA for the CDR3 is TGTGCCAGCAGTACTCGGGCGGGAGAGACCTACGAGCAGTACTTC.

This clone came up a few times. The chain uses TRBV28 and TRBJ1-1; D unclear. The CDR3 totals 12 residues. Looked up from germline, CDR1 is MDHEN and CDR2 is SYDVKM. Trimming shortened V by 3 bases and J by 7 bases, and 9 bases separated the two germline ends. CDR3 in DNA: TGTGCCAGCAGTTTGAGCGGACGTGAAGCTTTCTTT. As protein: CASSLSGREAFF.

This clone occurred a few times. The rearrangement uses TRBV10-3 and TRBJ2-7; 7 nucleotides line up with TRBD1. The germline CDR1 and CDR2 sequences are ENHRY and SYGVKD. With V trimmed by 6 bases and J by 0 bases, 11 bases remained unmatched. The CDR3 has 16 amino acids. The CDR3 nucleotides read TGTGCCATCAGCGGCTGGACAGGCCTAAGCTCCTACGAGCAGTACTTC. It yields the protein CAISGWTGLSSYEQYF.